The 22 T cell receptor beta chains reported below all come from one sample, sequenced in a study of regulatory T cells in long-lasting Graves disease. For TCR beta, libraries came from iRepertoire HTBI primers and Arm-PCR of CDR3 regions. Each CDR3 protein is one row after TCRdb ran MiXCR on the multiplex PCR reads. The sample shows 360,000 or so distinct CDR3 sequences, approximately 15% of them seen only once. Time point indicated: newly diagnosed GD, antithyroid drugs for less than 3 months. PBMC-derived RNA was used for the TCR library. The sample was also reused in another study, on T cells in Graves' hyperthyroidism and ophthalmopathy.

Material: peripheral blood mononuclear cells (PBMCs), obtained at new diagnosis, from a patient treated with antithyroid drugs. The receptor source for this set is a man aged 35 to 55 with Graves disease.

This clonotype has only a few counts. It may be a read error: a sequence one base away is much more abundant. The chain employs TRBV20-1 and TRBJ1-1, with 9 bases fitting TRBD1. Germline V lookup: CDR1 DFQATT, CDR2 SNEGSKA (reference sequence). The CDR3 runs to 13 residues. V was clipped by 6 bases and J by 6 bases; unmatched bases: 8. DNA for the CDR3: TGCAGTGCACCGGGACAGGGAGAGGCTGAAGCTTTCTTT. Translated: CSAPGQGEAEAFF.

Comment on this clonotype: Possible read error: a much larger clone is one base away. In this CDR3 the conserved last residue, phenylalanine or tryptophan, is missing, so a read error is likely. The rearrangement joins TRBV20-1 to TRBJ2-7; weak D call: TRBD1 (5 bases). From germline, CDR1 is DFQATT and CDR2 SNEGSKA (reference sequence). V lost 2 bases to trimming and J lost 2 bases, with 7 bases between them. The CDR3 is 12 amino acids. The CDR3 sequence is CSARTGAYEQYL. The CDR3 DNA reads TGCAGTGCTAGAACAGGCGCCTACGAGCAGTACCTC.

This clonotype showed up many times. The CDR3 is CASTRRGRAGELFF. CDR3 sequence (DNA): TGCGCCAGCACACGGAGGGGAAGGGCCGGGGAGCTGTTTTTT. This chain connects TRBV5-1 to TRBJ2-2, with a tentative D call TRBD2 (6 bases). V shed 6 bases and J shed 6 bases, with 15 bases lying between them. This CDR3 comprises 14 residues. Per the germline V gene, CDR1 is SGHRS and CDR2 is YFSETQ.

This clonotype has more than one count but fewer than ten. The chain joins TRBV27 to TRBJ1-1; no definite D call. CDR3 length equals 15 residues. Trimming shortened V by 0 bases and J by 0 bases, and 8 bases separated the two germline ends. The germline gives CDR1 MNHEY, CDR2 SMNVEV (reference sequence). The CDR3 is CASSLSSTVNTEAFF. CDR3 DNA: TGTGCCAGCAGTTTATCGTCTACGGTGAACACTGAAGCTTTCTTT.

This clonotype was counted ten times or more. The chain links TRBV5-1 to TRBJ1-1; TRBD1 is a possible D gene (5 bases). CDR1 and CDR2 (germline): SGHRS, YFSETQ. The CDR3 is 16 residues long. The V gene lost 4 bases and the J gene lost 4 bases, with 20 bases spanning the gap. CDR3 coding DNA: TGCGCCAGCAGCCCCGATGCGGGGCGTAAGGGCACTGAAGCTTTCTTT. It yields the protein CASSPDAGRKGTEAFF.

This clonotype occurred many times. The chain carries TRBV5-1 and TRBJ2-3; D gene unclear. Germline V CDR1 and CDR2: SGHRS, YFSETQ. The CDR3 is 14 amino acids. V dropped 7 bases and J dropped 5 bases, with 17 bases sitting between them. CDR3 DNA sequence: TGCGCCAGCCGCGAAGCCAGTCCAGGAGATACGCAGTATTTT. This translates into CASREASPGDTQYF.

This clonotype showed up just a few times. The chain carries TRBV20-1 and TRBJ1-5; D is possibly TRBD1 (5 bases). This CDR3 contains 14 residues. With 6 bases removed from V and 0 bases from J, the gap between germline ends came to 12 bases. The V gene's germline CDR1 is DFQATT and CDR2 SNEGSKA (reference sequence). CDR3 amino acids: CSASGPYSNQPQHF. CDR3 DNA sequence: TGCAGTGCGTCAGGGCCATATAGCAATCAGCCCCAGCATTTT.

This chain connects TRBV24-1 to TRBJ2-7; D is uncertain. CDR3 length: 13 residues. Trimming shortened V by 3 bases and J by 8 bases, and 13 bases separated the two germline ends. The germline V gene has CDR1 KGHDR and CDR2 SFDVKD. The CDR3 nucleotides are TGTGCCACCAGTGATGTGACCTATCCGAAGCAGTACTTC. Translating gives CATSDVTYPKQYF.

A note on this clonotype: A much larger clone differs by one base, so this may be a read error. This sequence joins TRBV27 and TRBJ2-1, with D possibly being TRBD1 or TRBD2 (6 bases each). The assigned J gene may be wrong: the sequence end matches TRBJ2-5 better. Germline V gene sequence: CDR1 MNHEY, CDR2 SMNVEV (reference sequence). CDR3 length equals 16 residues. The CDR3 spells CASRYLGGRPQETQYF. CDR3 bases: TGTGCCAGCAGATACTTAGGGGGGAGACCCCAAGAGACCCAGTACTTC.

This clonotype was observed a handful of times. The V and J genes are TRBV9 and TRBJ2-3; unclear D gene. The CDR3 is 12 residues long. Germline loops: CDR1 SGDLS, CDR2 YYNGEE. V lost 0 bases, J lost 6 bases, and 5 bases lay in between. CDR3 in DNA: TGTGCCAGCAGCGTAGGGGTCGATACGCAGTATTTT. Translated: CASSVGVDTQYF.

This clonotype was seen repeatedly, ten times or more. V gene TRBV30 combines with J gene TRBJ2-7; TRBD1 matches 10 bases. CDR1 GTSNPN and CDR2 SVGIG come from the germline V gene (reference sequence). The CDR3 consists of 14 residues. The V gene end was trimmed by 5 bases and the J gene end by 5 bases; junction bases not matched to a gene: 9. CDR3 sequence reads: CAWGPGQGSHEQYF. The CDR3 coding sequence is TGTGCCTGGGGACCGGGACAGGGGTCACACGAGCAGTACTTC.

This clonotype was detected many times. V usage is TRBV27 and J usage is TRBJ2-7; D call uncertain. This CDR3 spans 13 amino acids. Germline V lookup: CDR1 MNHEY, CDR2 SMNVEV (reference sequence). V shed 3 bases and J shed 2 bases, with 8 bases lying between them. This CDR3 is CASSFATAYEQYF. Here the CDR3 DNA reads TGTGCCAGCAGTTTCGCCACCGCCTACGAGCAGTACTTC.

Ten or more counts support this clonotype. The J gene is TRBJ2-5, the V gene TRBV5-1; 8 nucleotides line up with TRBD2. J lost 5 bases, V lost 0 bases, and 12 bases had no gene match. There are 17 residues in the CDR3. Per germline, CDR1 SGHRS and CDR2 YFSETQ. The CDR3 reads CASSLGVAGIHEETQYF. CDR3 nucleotides: TGCGCCAGCAGCTTGGGTGTAGCGGGGATCCACGAGGAGACCCAGTACTTC.

This clonotype was observed at least ten times. The rearrangement uses TRBV6-2 or TRBV6-3 and TRBJ2-1; 9 nucleotides line up with TRBD2. CDR1 is MNHEY and CDR2 is SVGEGT in the germline V gene. With 7 bases clipped from V and 9 bases from J, the junction kept 10 bases outside the gene matches. This CDR3 is 14 amino acids long. DNA of the CDR3: TGTGCCAGCACTGACTGGCGGGGGGGCATTGAGCAGTTCTTC. Translation: CASTDWRGGIEQFF.

CDR3 DNA sequence: TGTGCCAGCAGCCAAGATCTTGGGCGATTAGCCAAAAACATTCAGTACTTC. Protein product: CASSQDLGRLAKNIQYF. V usage is TRBV4-2 and J usage is TRBJ2-4; D gene unclear. V was pared by 0 bases and J by 0 bases, with 12 bases between. The CDR3 sequence is 17 residues long. CDR1 is LGHNA and CDR2 is YNFKEQ in the germline V gene.

This clonotype came up many times. The chain uses TRBV20-1 and TRBJ2-5, with 10 bases lining up with TRBD2. With 5 bases clipped from V and 3 bases from J, the junction kept 6 bases outside the gene matches. The CDR3 spans 14 residues. Germline-derived CDR1 and CDR2 are DFQATT and SNEGSKA (reference sequence). CDR3 sequence (DNA): TGCAGTGCTGGGTTGCTAGCGGGGGAAGAGACCCAGTACTTC. Translated: CSAGLLAGEETQYF.

The rearrangement links TRBV20-1 to TRBJ2-1; no reliable D call. Trimming shortened V by 5 bases and J by 8 bases, and 19 bases separated the two germline ends. Germline V gene lookup returns CDR1 DFQATT and CDR2 SNEGSKA (reference sequence). This CDR3 has 14 residues. This CDR3 is CSAPPWTQTDEQFF. The CDR3 nucleotides are TGCAGTGCTCCCCCTTGGACGCAGACGGATGAGCAGTTCTTC.

The chain carries TRBV11-3 and TRBJ2-1, with D possibly TRBD2 on 5 matching bases. There are 16 residues in the CDR3. V gave up 0 bases and J gave up 9 bases, with 18 bases separating them. Germline CDR1 SGHNT, CDR2 YENEEA. Here the CDR3 reads CASSLERGEGESEQFF. Here the CDR3 DNA reads TGTGCCAGCAGCTTAGAACGGGGTGAGGGAGAGAGTGAGCAGTTCTTC. The whole variable domain, filled in from reference TRBV11-3 and TRBJ2-1, reads EAGVVQSPRYKIIEKKQPVAFWCNPISGHNTLYWYLQNLGQGPELLIRYENEEAVDDSQLPKDRFSAERLKGVDSTLKIQPAELGDSAVYLCASSLERGEGESEQFFGPGTRLTVL.

The gene calls are TRBV4-1 and TRBJ1-3; a weak D match, TRBD1 (6 bases). CDR1 is MGHRA and CDR2 is YSYEKL in the germline V gene. The CDR3 totals 16 residues. The V end was cut by 1 base, the J end by 1 base, with 11 bases between. The CDR3 DNA reads TGCGCCAGCAGCCAAGGAATCCAGGGGTCTGGAAACACCATATATTTT. Translating gives CASSQGIQGSGNTIYF.

Concerning this clonotype: This is likely an artifact of a read error, given a far larger clone one base away. This chain links TRBV20-1 with TRBJ2-3; 14 bases map to TRBD2. The J call is uncertain, as TRBJ2-7 better fits the DNA end. The CDR3 covers 15 residues. Germline-derived CDR1 and CDR2 are DFQATT and SNEGSKA (reference sequence). The chain's CDR3 is CSAPVGTSGGYEQYF. For the CDR3, the DNA is TGCAGTGCGCCTGTCGGGACTAGCGGGGGCTATGAGCAGTACTTC.

This clonotype has a count of ten or more. This chain links TRBV20-1 with TRBJ2-7; maybe TRBD1 (5 bases). The CDR3 is 14 amino acids. The V gene lost 5 bases and the J gene lost 3 bases, with 17 bases spanning the gap. CDR1 is DFQATT and CDR2 is SNEGSKA in the germline V gene (reference sequence). The CDR3 DNA is TGCAGTGCTTTGGGCCCCGGGCAGGGCTACGAGCAGTACTTC. Protein product: CSALGPGQGYEQYF.

This clonotype was detected a few times. A much larger clone lies one base from this, so it may be a read error. The rearrangement uses TRBV2 and TRBJ1-1; TRBD1 aligns across 10 bases. The CDR3 has 13 residues. CDR1 is SNHLY, CDR2 FYNNEI, per germline. CDR3 region: CASGGQGITEASF. Written as DNA, the CDR3 is TGTGCCAGCGGGGGACAGGGGATCACTGAAGCTTCCTTT.